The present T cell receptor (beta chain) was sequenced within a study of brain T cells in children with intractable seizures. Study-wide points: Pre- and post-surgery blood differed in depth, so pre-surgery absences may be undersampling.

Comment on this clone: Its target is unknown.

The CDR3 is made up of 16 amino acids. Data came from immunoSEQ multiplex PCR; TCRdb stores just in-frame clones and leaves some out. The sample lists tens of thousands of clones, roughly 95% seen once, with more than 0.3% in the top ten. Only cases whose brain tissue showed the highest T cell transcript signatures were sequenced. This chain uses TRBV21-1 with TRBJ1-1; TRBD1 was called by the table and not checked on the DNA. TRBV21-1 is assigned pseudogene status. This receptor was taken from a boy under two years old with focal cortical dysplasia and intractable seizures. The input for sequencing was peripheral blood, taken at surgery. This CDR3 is CASSNRDRQPTTEAFF. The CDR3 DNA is TGTGCCAGCAGCAACCGGGACAGACAACCTACCACTGAAGCTTTCTTT.